This TCR beta chain was sequenced for a study of blood T cell repertoires in COVID-19. As for the study in general: T cells, B-cell-depleted T cells, or PBMCs provided the cDNA or gDNA that served as material.

J lost 7 bases, V lost 5 bases, and 7 bases had no gene match. CDR3 length: 13 residues. Germline lookup yields CDR1 SQVTM and CDR2 ANQGSEA. TCRdb's copy holds only in-frame clones and misses some; the assay was immunoSEQ multiplex PCR. Of tens of thousands of clones in the sample, more than 70% were seen once. The receptor comes from a man between 65 and 80 years old with COVID-19, enrolled during active disease. Sequenced: peripheral blood. The rearrangement joins TRBV29-1 to TRBJ1-4; 7 bases align to TRBD1. The CDR3 spells CSVLGTAGEKLFF. Written as DNA, the CDR3 is TGCAGCGTTCTCGGGACAGCAGGTGAAAAACTGTTTTTT.